These 20 T cell receptor beta chains originate from one sample sequenced in a study of cytomegalovirus exposure and HLA in healthy donors. Vbeta (60) and Jbeta (13) primers were used in the PCR. Assay: immunoSEQ multiplex PCR; the TCRdb copy retains only in-frame clones and omits some. The sample holds over 130,000 clones; roughly four fifths are singletons and the top ten take roughly 1.4%. The sequencing sample was made of PBMCs. The receptors come from a man aged 25-40 years in good health and CMV-seropositive.

The gene calls are TRBV7-9 and TRBJ1-4; 7 positions agree with TRBD1. The CDR3 is 14 amino acids. After removal of 5 bases from V and 9 bases from J, the junction contained 9 bases not matched to a gene. Germline lookup yields CDR1 SEHNR and CDR2 FQNEAQ (reference sequence). The CDR3 DNA is TGTGCCAGCAGCCTCCCCGACAGGGCCCAAAAACTGTTTTTT. Amino acid sequence: CASSLPDRAQKLFF.

This clone showed up just a few times. The chain joins TRBV6-5 to TRBJ1-1, with D perhaps matching TRBD1 (5 bases). The CDR3 consists of 14 residues. Germline CDR1 MNHEY, CDR2 SVGAGI. Trimming took off 6 bases at V and 5 bases at J, with 16 bases between the two ends. CDR3: CASSSLTGVTEAFF. The CDR3 region has the DNA TGTGCCAGCAGCTCCCTCACAGGAGTGACTGAAGCTTTCTTT.

The V and J genes are TRBV10-3 and TRBJ1-5; D remains unclear. The germline V and J ends were trimmed by 4 bases and 5 bases, with 9 bases remaining between them. Germline CDR1 is ENHRY and CDR2 is SYGVKD. The CDR3 has 13 amino acids. The CDR3 DNA reads TGTGCCATCAGTGTCGCGGGCGATCAGCCCCAGCATTTT. This translates into CAISVAGDQPQHF.

The V gene is TRBV2, the J gene TRBJ2-1, with D unclear. The length of the CDR3 is 12 residues. Germline-derived CDR1 and CDR2 are SNHLY and FYNNEI. Trimming pared 4 bases from V and 8 bases from J, leaving 9 bases between. CDR3 residues: CASSVIWHEQFF. CDR3 DNA sequence: TGTGCCAGCAGTGTTATCTGGCATGAGCAGTTCTTC.

Note on this clone: This CDR3 is also generated by other DNA sequences in the sample. The gene calls are TRBV6-5 and TRBJ1-5; 8 bases are a match to TRBD1. CDR1 and CDR2 (germline): MNHEY, SVGAGI. With 6 bases clipped from V and 1 base from J, the junction kept 5 bases outside the gene matches. The CDR3 spans 15 residues. CDR3 in amino acids: CASSPDRGSNQPQHF. The CDR3 DNA follows: TGTGCCAGCAGCCCCGACAGGGGAAGCAATCAGCCCCAGCATTTT.

The gene calls are TRBV19 and TRBJ1-2; weak D call: TRBD1 (5 bases). Trimming cost V 5 bases and J 0 bases, with 10 bases left between them. This CDR3 region has 14 residues. CDR1 and CDR2 (germline): LNHDA, SQIVND (reference sequence). CDR3 DNA sequence: TGTGCCAGTAGTCACGGGACTGCTAACTATGGCTACACCTTC. This encodes CASSHGTANYGYTF.

For the CDR3, the DNA is TGTGCCAGTAGTATGGAAGGTCTGAGACAGGGAAACATTCAGTACTTC. Its translation is CASSMEGLRQGNIQYF. This chain links TRBV19 with TRBJ2-4, with 7 nucleotides matching TRBD1. CDR3 size: 16 residues. After removal of 3 bases from V and 6 bases from J, the junction contained 11 bases not matched to a gene. The germline V gene has CDR1 LNHDA and CDR2 SQIVND (reference sequence).

The chain links TRBV18 to TRBJ2-7; D possibly corresponds to TRBD2 (8 bases). This CDR3 has 16 amino acids. The germline CDR1 and CDR2 sequences are KGHSH and LQKENI. V lost 3 bases and J 3 bases, leaving 18 bases between the germline ends. The CDR3 DNA reads TGTGCCAGCTCACCCAGAGCGGGGGACAGACGCTACGAGCAGTACTTC. Its translation is CASSPRAGDRRYEQYF. The whole variable domain, filled in from reference TRBV18 and TRBJ2-7, reads NAGVMQNPRHLVRRRGQEARLRCSPMKGHSHVYWYRQLPEEGLKFMVYLQKENIIDESGMPKERFSAEFPKEGPSILRIQQVVRGDSAAYFCASSPRAGDRRYEQYFGPGTRLTVT.

Concerning this clone: The germline gene is not matched at one end of the junction; a read error may be the cause. V gene TRBV7-6 combines with J gene TRBJ2-2; D perhaps matches TRBD2 (6 bases). This CDR3 comprises 15 residues. Germline-derived CDR1 and CDR2 are SGHVS and FNYEAQ. CDR3 loop: CASSLGRLGTGELFF. Written as DNA, the CDR3 is TGTGCCAGCAGTTTAGGTCGACTAGGCACCGGGGAGCTGTTTTTT.

The chain combines TRBV28 with TRBJ2-4; no definite D call. V was clipped by 5 bases and J by 5 bases, with 19 bases between them. Looked up from germline, CDR1 is MDHEN and CDR2 is SYDVKM. There are 16 residues in the CDR3. The chain's CDR3 is CASSLLGYSNQNIQYF. Here the CDR3 DNA reads TGTGCCAGCAGTCTCCTGGGCTACTCCAATCAAAACATTCAGTACTTC. Full variable domain (rest looked up from reference TRBV28 and TRBJ2-4): DVKVTQSSRYLVKRTGEKVFLECVQDMDHENMFWYRQDPGLGLRLIYFSYDVKMKEKGDIPEGYSVSREKKERFSLILESASTNQTSMYLCASSLLGYSNQNIQYFGAGTRLSVL.

V is TRBV6-5 and J is TRBJ1-6, with 10 bases matching TRBD1. The CDR3 has 16 amino acids. Germline V gene lookup returns CDR1 MNHEY and CDR2 SVGAGI. The J segment lost 6 bases and the V segment lost 4 bases, leaving 6 bases of the junction unmatched. The CDR3 loop is CASSSRTGGSNSPLHF. CDR3 DNA sequence: TGTGCCAGCAGTTCGAGGACAGGGGGATCTAATTCACCCCTCCACTTT.

J is TRBJ1-1 and V is TRBV29-1; TRBD1 is a possible D gene (5 bases). The CDR3 extends over 15 amino acids. Per germline, CDR1 SQVTM and CDR2 ANQGSEA. V was pared by 5 bases and J by 0 bases, with 16 bases between. In DNA form, the CDR3 reads TGCAGCGTTAAAAAGGCGCAGGGATTGAACACTGAAGCTTTCTTT. As protein: CSVKKAQGLNTEAFF.

Only one count was recorded for this clone. V is TRBV9 and J is TRBJ2-1, with TRBD2 identical over 9 bases. In germline, CDR1 is SGDLS, CDR2 YYNGEE. The ends lost 0 bases at V and 8 bases at J; junction bases unmatched: 6. The CDR3 runs 15 residues. This CDR3 reads CASSVAGLAVDEQFF. CDR3 DNA sequence: TGTGCCAGCAGCGTAGCGGGACTAGCTGTCGATGAGCAGTTCTTC. Complete variable domain (other parts from reference TRBV9 and TRBJ2-1): DSGVTQTPKHLITATGQRVTLRCSPRSGDLSVYWYQQSLDQGLQFLIQYYNGEERAKGNILERFSAQQFPDLHSELNLSSLELGDSALYFCASSVAGLAVDEQFFGPGTRLTVL.

J is TRBJ1-5 and V is TRBV28, with 7 bases aligning to TRBD1. V gave up 6 bases and J gave up 1 base; unmatched junction bases: 9. This CDR3 has 16 amino acids. CDR1 and CDR2 from the germline V gene are MDHEN and SYDVKM. CDR3 sequence reads: CASSITGASSNQPQHF. CDR3 coding DNA: TGTGCCAGCAGCATTACAGGGGCCTCAAGCAATCAGCCCCAGCATTTT.

This chain joins TRBV7-2 and TRBJ2-7; a possible D gene is TRBD2 (5 bases). V was trimmed by 2 bases and J by 3 bases, leaving 14 bases between them. Germline V gives CDR1 SGHTA, CDR2 FQGNSA. This CDR3 spans 15 amino acids. CDR3 protein: CASSLPSQSYYEQYF. The DNA for the CDR3 is TGTGCCAGCAGCTTACCTAGCCAATCCTACTACGAGCAGTACTTC.

V is TRBV30 and J is TRBJ2-1; 7 nucleotides align to TRBD1. The CDR3 consists of 14 residues. CDR1 is GTSNPN, CDR2 SVGIG, per germline (reference sequence). Trimming cost V 2 bases and J 9 bases; bases outside gene matches: 10. CDR3 coding DNA: TGTGCCTGGAGTCCCGGGCAGGGGGTGATTGAGCAGTTCTTC. This translates into CAWSPGQGVIEQFF.

The CDR3 here is CASSASGTNEKLFF. The CDR3 DNA reads TGTGCCAGCAGCGCAAGCGGGACTAATGAAAAACTGTTTTTT. The V call is TRBV7-2, the J call TRBJ1-4, with D uncertain. Trimming cost V 5 bases and J 2 bases, with 9 bases left between them. The CDR3 loop spans 14 amino acids. Germline V gene data show CDR1 as SGHTA and CDR2 as FQGNSA.

The CDR3 is CASSEGVAGTPYNEQFF. The CDR3 DNA is TGTGCCAGCAGTGAGGGGGTAGCGGGAACACCCTACAATGAGCAGTTCTTC. The gene calls are TRBV9 and TRBJ2-1; 8 nucleotides match TRBD2. The trim removed 5 bases at V and 2 bases at J, leaving 12 bases unmatched. Germline CDR1 and CDR2: SGDLS and YYNGEE. The CDR3 runs to 17 residues.

This chain uses TRBV19 with TRBJ2-7; D perhaps matches TRBD1 (5 bases). The V gene lost 5 bases and the J gene lost 4 bases, with 12 bases spanning the gap. CDR3 length: 13 amino acids. Per the germline V gene, CDR1 is LNHDA and CDR2 is SQIVND (reference sequence). CDR3 loop: CASSPQKGYEQYF. The CDR3 region has the DNA TGTGCCAGTAGTCCCCAGAAGGGGTACGAGCAGTACTTC.

The chain employs TRBV7-9 and TRBJ2-2; 7 bases align to TRBD2. Germline assignment: CDR1 SEHNR and CDR2 FQNEAQ (reference sequence). The J segment lost 3 bases and the V segment lost 6 bases, leaving 7 bases of the junction unmatched. The CDR3 has 15 amino acids. The chain's CDR3 is CASREVAGDTGELFF. CDR3 nucleotides: TGTGCCAGCAGGGAGGTGGCGGGGGACACCGGGGAGCTGTTTTTT.